The clone carrying this TCR beta chain was observed a few times. Its antigen remains unidentified. Looked up from germline, CDR1 is LGHNA and CDR2 is YNFKEQ. Deletions cut 0 bases from V and 4 bases from J, with 12 bases between. CDR3 size: 15 residues. Staining for CD45RO/CCR7/CD25/CD127/CD95/CD27 allowed sorting of CD4+ naive, central memory, regulatory and stem cell-like memory cells. Since all of the isolated RNA was reverse transcribed, expressed TCRB transcripts were what got sequenced. Generated by immunoSEQ multiplex PCR, the TCRdb table keeps only in-frame clones and is missing some. The sample comprises approximately 140,000 clones, over 8% of which are singletons, and 0.65% rests with the top ten. The sample is drawn from a study of beta chain features in type 1 diabetes. Points from the study as a whole: Naive, central memory and Treg TCRB repertoires appeared more alike in patients than in healthy donors. Highly expressing activated T cells could be over-counted with a cDNA template.

V gene TRBV4-2 combines with J gene TRBJ1-1; a weak D match, TRBD1 (5 bases). The receptor's source is a middle-aged woman in good health. What was sequenced was central memory CD4+ T cells from blood. The chain's CDR3 is CASSQDTQVLTEAFF. Written as DNA, the CDR3 is TGTGCCAGCAGCCAAGATACACAGGTGCTCACTGAAGCTTTCTTT.